This T cell receptor beta chain was sequenced during a study of regulatory T cells in long-lasting Graves disease. Study as a whole: Newly diagnosed Graves' patients took antithyroid drugs under 3 months.

This clonotype was detected ten times or more. Arm-PCR of CDR3 regions and iRepertoire HTBI primers were used to build TCR beta libraries. TCRdb called the multiplex PCR reads again in MiXCR, with one record for every CDR3 protein. Here the sample spans approximately 440,000 distinct CDR3 sequences, 15% to 20% being singletons. Trimming took 0 bases from V and 0 from J, leaving 18 bases between them. The CDR3 is 18 residues long. Germline V lookup: CDR1 GTSNPN, CDR2 SVGIG (reference sequence). Indicated time point: newly diagnosed GD, antithyroid drugs for less than 3 months. The TCR library was prepared using RNA isolated from PBMCs. The authors drew patients from an endocrinology department in Xi'an, China. These sequences were also reported in another study, on T cells in Graves' hyperthyroidism and ophthalmopathy.

The source was peripheral blood mononuclear cells (PBMCs), collected at new diagnosis, from a patient treated with antithyroid drugs. The receptor was isolated from a man between 35 and 55 years old with Graves disease. This chain connects TRBV30 to TRBJ2-1, with a possible D match to TRBD2 (5 bases). The CDR3 nucleotides read TGTGCCTGGAGTGTACCTCGACTACAACTAAGCTCCTACAATGAGCAGTTCTTC. This encodes CAWSVPRLQLSSYNEQFF.